Sequencing of this T cell receptor beta chain was carried out in a study of T-cell reconstitution after alpha-beta-depleted transplantation in children. Regarding this clonotype: Its matching antigen is unknown.

Study results and limitations: Once a year had passed after transplant, T-cell counts and diversity came mostly from newly produced T cells.

The CDR3 spans 14 residues. CDR1 is SGHVS, CDR2 FQNEAQ, per germline. Trimming stripped 1 base from V and 5 bases from J, with 12 bases between. The library targeted TCRbeta and was prepared with unique molecular identifiers. TCRdb processed the PCR reads anew with MiXCR; each CDR3 protein has one entry. The sample has about 980,000 distinct CDR3 sequences, less than 30% seen once. The chain employs TRBV7-8 and TRBJ2-7; D not certain. The input for sequencing was PBMCs, mostly from graft donor cells, taken 360 days after TCRalphabeta/CD19-depleted stem cell transplant. The receptor was isolated from a boy under two years old who had a stem cell transplant for SCID, so the T cells may come from the graft donor. The CDR3 loop is CASSLGEGHHEQYF. The CDR3 DNA reads as TGTGCCAGCAGCTTAGGGGAAGGTCACCACGAGCAGTACTTC.